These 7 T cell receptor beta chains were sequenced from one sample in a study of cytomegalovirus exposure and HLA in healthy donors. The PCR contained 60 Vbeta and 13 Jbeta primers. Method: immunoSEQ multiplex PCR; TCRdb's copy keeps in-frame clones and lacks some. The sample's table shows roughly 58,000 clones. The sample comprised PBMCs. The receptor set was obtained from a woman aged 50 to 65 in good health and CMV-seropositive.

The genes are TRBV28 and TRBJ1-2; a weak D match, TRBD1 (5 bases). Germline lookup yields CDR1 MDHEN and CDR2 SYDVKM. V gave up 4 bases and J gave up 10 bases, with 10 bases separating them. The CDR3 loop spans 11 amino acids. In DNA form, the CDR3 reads TGTGCCAGCAGTTCCCCGACAGCCTACACCTTC. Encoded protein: CASSSPTAYTF.

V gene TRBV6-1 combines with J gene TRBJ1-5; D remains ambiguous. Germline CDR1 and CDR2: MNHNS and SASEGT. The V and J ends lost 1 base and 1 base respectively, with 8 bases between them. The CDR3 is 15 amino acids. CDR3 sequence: CASSEGEVSNQPQHF. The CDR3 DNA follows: TGTGCCAGCAGTGAAGGGGAGGTCAGCAATCAGCCCCAGCATTTT.

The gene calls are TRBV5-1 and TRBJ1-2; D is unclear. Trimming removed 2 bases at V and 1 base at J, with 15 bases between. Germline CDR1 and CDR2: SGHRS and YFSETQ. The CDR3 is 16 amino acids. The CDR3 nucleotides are TGCGCCAGCAGCTTTGGATGGGTGGGCGATAACTATGGCTACACCTTC. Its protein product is CASSFGWVGDNYGYTF.

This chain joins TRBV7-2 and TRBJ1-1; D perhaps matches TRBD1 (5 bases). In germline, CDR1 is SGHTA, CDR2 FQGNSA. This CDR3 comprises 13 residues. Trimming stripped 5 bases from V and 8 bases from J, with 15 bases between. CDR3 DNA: TGTGCCAGCAGCCCGACAGAGATGTACGAAGCTTTCTTT. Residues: CASSPTEMYEAFF.

CDR3 sequence reads: CAAARSRGGGGELFF. The CDR3 DNA reads as TGTGCCGCCGCTCGTTCTAGGGGAGGGGGCGGGGAGCTGTTTTTT. V is TRBV6-5 and J is TRBJ2-2; the D gene is possibly TRBD2 (7 bases). The V gene lost 11 bases and the J gene lost 7 bases, with 23 bases spanning the gap. There are 15 residues in the CDR3. Looked up from germline, CDR1 is MNHEY and CDR2 is SVGAGI.

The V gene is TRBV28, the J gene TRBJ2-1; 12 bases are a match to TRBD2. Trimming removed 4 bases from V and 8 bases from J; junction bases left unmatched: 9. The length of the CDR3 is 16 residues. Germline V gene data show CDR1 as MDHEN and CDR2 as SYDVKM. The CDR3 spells CASSSAGLAGRHEQFF. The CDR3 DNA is TGTGCCAGCAGTTCCGCCGGACTAGCGGGAAGGCATGAGCAGTTCTTC.

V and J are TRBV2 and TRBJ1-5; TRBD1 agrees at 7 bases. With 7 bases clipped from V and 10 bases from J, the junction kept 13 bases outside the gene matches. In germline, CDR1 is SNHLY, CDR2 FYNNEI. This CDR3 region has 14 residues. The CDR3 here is CASKRGLFDSPQHF. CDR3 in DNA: TGTGCCAGCAAGAGGGGGCTGTTTGATAGCCCCCAGCATTTT.